This T cell receptor (beta chain) is from a study of blood T cell repertoires in COVID-19. Study-wide background: PBMCs, B-cell-depleted T cells, or T cells were the source of the cDNA or gDNA that made up the material.

Original processing methods: Amplified reference gene primers provided the basis for estimating nucleated cell counts. The table came from immunoSEQ multiplex PCR; TCRdb's copy has only in-frame clones and leaves some out. The DNA was the basis for D and trimming; V, J and clone size are from that table. The sample lists hundreds of thousands of clones, around 89% occurring once. There are 18 residues in the CDR3. Per the germline V gene, CDR1 is MNHNS and CDR2 is SASEGT. J lost 3 bases, V lost 4 bases, and 12 bases had no gene match. Everyone who took part was 18 to 89 years old, and they came from 24 US areas.

Sequencing was performed on PBMCs or T cells enriched from blood (not recorded which). The rearrangement links TRBV6-1 to TRBJ2-3; 11 nucleotides match TRBD2. The sequence was obtained from a young woman with acute COVID-19. CDR3 residues: CASSGRTSGPSKTDTQYF. DNA for the CDR3: TGTGCCAGCAGTGGGCGGACTAGCGGGCCCTCTAAAACAGATACGCAGTATTTT.